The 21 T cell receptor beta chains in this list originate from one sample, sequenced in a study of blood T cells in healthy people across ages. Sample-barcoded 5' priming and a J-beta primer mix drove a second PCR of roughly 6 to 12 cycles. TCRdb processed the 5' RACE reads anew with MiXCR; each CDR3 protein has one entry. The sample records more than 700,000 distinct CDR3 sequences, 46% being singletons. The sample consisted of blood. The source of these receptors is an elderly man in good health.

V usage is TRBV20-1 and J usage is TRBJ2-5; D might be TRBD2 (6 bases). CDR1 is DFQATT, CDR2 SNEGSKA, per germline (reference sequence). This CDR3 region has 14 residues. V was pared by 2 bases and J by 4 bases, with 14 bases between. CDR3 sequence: CSARRLGGLETQYF. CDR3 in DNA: TGCAGTGCTAGACGTCTGGGGGGACTAGAGACCCAGTACTTC.

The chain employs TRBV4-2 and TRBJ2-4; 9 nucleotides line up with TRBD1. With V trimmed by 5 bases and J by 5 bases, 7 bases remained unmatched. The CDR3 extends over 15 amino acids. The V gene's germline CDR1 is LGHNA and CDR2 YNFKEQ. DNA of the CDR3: TGTGCCAGCAGCTTTGGACAGGGGACCGAAAACATTCAGTACTTC. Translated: CASSFGQGTENIQYF.

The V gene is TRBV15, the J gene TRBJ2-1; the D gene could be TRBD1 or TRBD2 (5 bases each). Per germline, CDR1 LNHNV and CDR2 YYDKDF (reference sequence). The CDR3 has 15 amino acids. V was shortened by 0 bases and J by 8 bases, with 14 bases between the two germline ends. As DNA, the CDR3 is TGTGCCACCAGCAGAGATCGTGGGGGTATCGATGAGCAGTTCTTC. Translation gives CATSRDRGGIDEQFF.

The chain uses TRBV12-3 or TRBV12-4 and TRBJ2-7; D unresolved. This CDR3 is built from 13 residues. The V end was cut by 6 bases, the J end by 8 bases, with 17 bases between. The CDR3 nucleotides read TGTGCCAGCAGCCCGAATAGGCGGAATAAGCAGTACTTC. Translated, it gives CASSPNRRNKQYF.

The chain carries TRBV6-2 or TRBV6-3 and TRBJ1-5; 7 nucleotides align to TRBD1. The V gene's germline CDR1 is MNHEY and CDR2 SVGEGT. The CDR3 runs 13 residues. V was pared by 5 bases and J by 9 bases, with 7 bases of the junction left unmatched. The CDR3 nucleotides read TGTGCCAGCAGTGGGACAGTCAGTAGGCCCCAGCATTTT. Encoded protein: CASSGTVSRPQHF.

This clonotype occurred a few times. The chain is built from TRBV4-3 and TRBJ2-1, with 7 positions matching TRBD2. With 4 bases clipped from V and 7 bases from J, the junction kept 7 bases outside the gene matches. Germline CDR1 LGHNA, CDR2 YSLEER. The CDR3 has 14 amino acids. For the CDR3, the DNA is TGCGCCAGCAGCCCTTTAGCGGGTAGAAATGAGCAGTTCTTC. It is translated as CASSPLAGRNEQFF.

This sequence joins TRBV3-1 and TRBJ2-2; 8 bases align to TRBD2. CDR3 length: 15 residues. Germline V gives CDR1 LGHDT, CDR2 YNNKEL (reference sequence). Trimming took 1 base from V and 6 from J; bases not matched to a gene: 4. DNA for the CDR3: TGTGCCAGCAGCCAAGGCAGCGGGAGACCCGGGGAGCTGTTTTTT. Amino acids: CASSQGSGRPGELFF. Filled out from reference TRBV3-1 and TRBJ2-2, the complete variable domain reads DTAVSQTPKYLVTQMGNDKSIKCEQNLGHDTMYWYKQDSKKFLKIMFSYNNKELIINETVPNRFSPKSPDKAHLNLHINSLELGDSAVYFCASSQGSGRPGELFFGEGSRLTVL.

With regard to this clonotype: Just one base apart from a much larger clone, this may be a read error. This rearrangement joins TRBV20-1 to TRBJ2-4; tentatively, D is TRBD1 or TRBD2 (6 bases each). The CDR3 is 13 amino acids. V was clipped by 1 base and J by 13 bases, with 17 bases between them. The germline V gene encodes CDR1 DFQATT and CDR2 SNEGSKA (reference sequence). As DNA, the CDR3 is TGCAGTGCTAGAGTAACAGGGAGGTGGGTCCAGTACTTC. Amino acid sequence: CSARVTGRWVQYF.

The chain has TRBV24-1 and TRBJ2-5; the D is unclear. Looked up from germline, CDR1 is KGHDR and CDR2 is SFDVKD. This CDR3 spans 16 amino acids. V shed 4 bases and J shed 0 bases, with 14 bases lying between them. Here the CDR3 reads CATSDPLESNQETQYF. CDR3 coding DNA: TGTGCCACCAGTGACCCCCTTGAATCAAACCAAGAGACCCAGTACTTC.

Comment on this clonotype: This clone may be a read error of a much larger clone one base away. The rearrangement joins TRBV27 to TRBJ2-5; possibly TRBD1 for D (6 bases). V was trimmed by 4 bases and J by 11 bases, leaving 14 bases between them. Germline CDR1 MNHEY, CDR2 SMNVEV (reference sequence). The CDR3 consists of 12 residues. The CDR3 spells CASSSQGWEQYF. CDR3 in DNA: TGTGCCAGCAGTTCACAGGGTTGGGAGCAGTACTTC.

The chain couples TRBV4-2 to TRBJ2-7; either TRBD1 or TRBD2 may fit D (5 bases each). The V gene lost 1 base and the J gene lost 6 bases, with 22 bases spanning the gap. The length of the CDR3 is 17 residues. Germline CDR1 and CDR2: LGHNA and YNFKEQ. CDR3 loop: CASSQALVWGPTGEQYF. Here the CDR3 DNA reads TGTGCCAGCAGCCAAGCCTTGGTCTGGGGACCTACGGGCGAGCAGTACTTC.

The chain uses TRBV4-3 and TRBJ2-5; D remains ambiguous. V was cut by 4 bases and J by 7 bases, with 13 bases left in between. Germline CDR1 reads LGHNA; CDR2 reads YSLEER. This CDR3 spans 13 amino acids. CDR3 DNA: TGCGCCAGCAGCCGAGAAATGGATAGGACCCAGTACTTC. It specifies CASSREMDRTQYF.

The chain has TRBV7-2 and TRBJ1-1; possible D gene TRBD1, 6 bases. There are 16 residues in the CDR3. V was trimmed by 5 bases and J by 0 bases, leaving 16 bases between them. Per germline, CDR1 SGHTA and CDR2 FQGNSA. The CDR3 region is CASSPDRLTLNTEAFF. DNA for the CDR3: TGTGCCAGCAGCCCGGACAGACTTACCTTGAACACTGAAGCTTTCTTT.

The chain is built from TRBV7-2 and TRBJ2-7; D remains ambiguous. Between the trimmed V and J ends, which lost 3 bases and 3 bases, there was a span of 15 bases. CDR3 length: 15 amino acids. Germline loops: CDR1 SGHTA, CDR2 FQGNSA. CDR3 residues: CASSFTVLGNYEQYF. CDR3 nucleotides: TGTGCCAGCAGCTTCACAGTGCTGGGAAACTACGAGCAGTACTTC.

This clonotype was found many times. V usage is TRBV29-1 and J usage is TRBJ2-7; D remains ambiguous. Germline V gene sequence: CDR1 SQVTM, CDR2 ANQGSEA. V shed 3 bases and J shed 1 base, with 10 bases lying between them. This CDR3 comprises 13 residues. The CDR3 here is CSVEDGVSYEQYF. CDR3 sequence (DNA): TGCAGCGTTGAGGACGGTGTTTCCTACGAGCAGTACTTC.

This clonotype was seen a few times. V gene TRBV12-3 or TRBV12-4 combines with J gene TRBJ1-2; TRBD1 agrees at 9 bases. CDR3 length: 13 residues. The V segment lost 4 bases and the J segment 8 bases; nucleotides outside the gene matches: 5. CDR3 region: CASSSGTGLGYTF. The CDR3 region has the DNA TGTGCCAGCAGTTCTGGGACAGGGTTGGGCTACACCTTC.

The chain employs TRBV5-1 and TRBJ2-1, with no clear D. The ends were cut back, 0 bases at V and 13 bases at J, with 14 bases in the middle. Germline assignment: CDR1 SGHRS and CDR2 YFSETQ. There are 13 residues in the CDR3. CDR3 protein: CASSLEGTRVQFF. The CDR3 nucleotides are TGCGCCAGCAGCTTGGAGGGCACTCGAGTCCAGTTCTTC. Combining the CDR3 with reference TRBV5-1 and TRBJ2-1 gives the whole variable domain KAGVTQTPRYLIKTRGQQVTLSCSPISGHRSVSWYQQTPGQGLQFLFEYFSETQRNKGNFPGRFSGRQFSNSRSEMNVSTLELGDSALYLCASSLEGTRVQFFGPGTRLTVL.

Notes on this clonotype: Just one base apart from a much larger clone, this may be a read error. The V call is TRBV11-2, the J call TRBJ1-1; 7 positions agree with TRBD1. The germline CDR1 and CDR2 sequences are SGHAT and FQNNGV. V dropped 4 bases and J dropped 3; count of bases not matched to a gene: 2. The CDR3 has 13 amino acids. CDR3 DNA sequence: TGTGCCAGCAGCTCCGACAGGGACACTGAAGCTTTCTTT. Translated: CASSSDRDTEAFF.

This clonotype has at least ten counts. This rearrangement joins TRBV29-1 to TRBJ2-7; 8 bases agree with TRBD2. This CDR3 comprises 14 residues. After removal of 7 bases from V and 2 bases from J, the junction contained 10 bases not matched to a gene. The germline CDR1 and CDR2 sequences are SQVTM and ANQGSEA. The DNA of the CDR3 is TGCAGCGGACTATCCGGGGGGGGGACCTACGAGCAGTACTTC. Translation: CSGLSGGGTYEQYF.

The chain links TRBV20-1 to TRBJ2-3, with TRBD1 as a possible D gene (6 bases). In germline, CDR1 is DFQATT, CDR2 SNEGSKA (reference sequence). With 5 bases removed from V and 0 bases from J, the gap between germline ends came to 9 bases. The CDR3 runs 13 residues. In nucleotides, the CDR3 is TGCAGTGCTTACAGGGACAGCACAGATACGCAGTATTTT. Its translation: CSAYRDSTDTQYF.

The CDR3 is CASSAFGGGGETQYF. The CDR3 DNA sequence: TGTGCCAGCAGTGCCTTCGGCGGGGGTGGAGAGACCCAGTACTTC. The gene calls are TRBV12-3 or TRBV12-4 and TRBJ2-5; 7 positions match TRBD2. The CDR3 loop spans 15 amino acids. V shed 5 bases and J 4 bases; nucleotides not matched to a gene: 10.